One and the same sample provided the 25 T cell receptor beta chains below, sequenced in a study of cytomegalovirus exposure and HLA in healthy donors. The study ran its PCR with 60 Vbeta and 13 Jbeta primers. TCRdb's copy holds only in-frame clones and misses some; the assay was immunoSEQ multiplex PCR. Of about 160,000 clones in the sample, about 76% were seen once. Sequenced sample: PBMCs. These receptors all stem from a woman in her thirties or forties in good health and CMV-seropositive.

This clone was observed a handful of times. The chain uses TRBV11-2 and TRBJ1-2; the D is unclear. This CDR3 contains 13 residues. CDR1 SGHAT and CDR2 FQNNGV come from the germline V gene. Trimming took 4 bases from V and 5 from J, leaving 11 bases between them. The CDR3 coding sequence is TGTGCCAGCAGCTCAATTGGCCAGTATGGCTACACCTTC. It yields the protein CASSSIGQYGYTF.

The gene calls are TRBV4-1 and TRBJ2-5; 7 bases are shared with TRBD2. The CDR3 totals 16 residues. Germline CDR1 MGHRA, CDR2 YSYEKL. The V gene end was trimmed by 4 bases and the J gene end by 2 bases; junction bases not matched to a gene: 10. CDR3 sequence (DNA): TGCGCCAGCAGCCCATTCCACGGGACTACACAAGAGACCCAGTACTTC. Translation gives CASSPFHGTTQETQYF.

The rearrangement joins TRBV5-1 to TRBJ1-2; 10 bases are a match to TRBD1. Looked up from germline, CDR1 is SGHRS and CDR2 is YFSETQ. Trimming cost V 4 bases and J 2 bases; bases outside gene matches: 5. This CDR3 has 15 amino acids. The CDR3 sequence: CASSLWTGGNYGYTF. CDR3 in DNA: TGCGCCAGCAGCCTATGGACAGGGGGAAACTATGGCTACACCTTC.

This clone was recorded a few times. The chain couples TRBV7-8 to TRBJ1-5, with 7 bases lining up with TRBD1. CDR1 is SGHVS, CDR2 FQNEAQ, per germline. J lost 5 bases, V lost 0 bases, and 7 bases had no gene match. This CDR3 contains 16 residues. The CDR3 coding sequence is TGTGCCAGCAGCTTAGCGCGGGACAGCCCATATCAGCCCCAGCATTTT. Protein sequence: CASSLARDSPYQPQHF.

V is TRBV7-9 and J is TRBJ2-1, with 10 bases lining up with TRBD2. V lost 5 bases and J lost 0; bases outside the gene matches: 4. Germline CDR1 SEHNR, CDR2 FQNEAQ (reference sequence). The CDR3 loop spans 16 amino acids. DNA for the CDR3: TGTGCCAGCAGCCAGACTAGCGGGTTCTCCTACAATGAGCAGTTCTTC. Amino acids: CASSQTSGFSYNEQFF.

The CDR3 here is CASSLRDSGGYTF. The CDR3 DNA is TGTGCCAGCAGTTTAAGGGACAGTGGAGGCTACACCTTC. V usage is TRBV28 and J usage is TRBJ1-2, with 7 bases lining up with TRBD1. The germline V gene has CDR1 MDHEN and CDR2 SYDVKM. V trimming: 2 bases; J trimming: 8 bases; junction bases outside the gene matches: 5. CDR3 length: 13 amino acids.

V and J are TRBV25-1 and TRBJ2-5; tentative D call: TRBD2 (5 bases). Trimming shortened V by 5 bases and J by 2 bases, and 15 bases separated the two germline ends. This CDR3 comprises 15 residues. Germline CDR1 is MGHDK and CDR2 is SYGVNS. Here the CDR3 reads CASSPTRALQETQYF. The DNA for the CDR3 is TGTGCCAGCAGTCCAACTAGGGCCCTTCAAGAGACCCAGTACTTC.

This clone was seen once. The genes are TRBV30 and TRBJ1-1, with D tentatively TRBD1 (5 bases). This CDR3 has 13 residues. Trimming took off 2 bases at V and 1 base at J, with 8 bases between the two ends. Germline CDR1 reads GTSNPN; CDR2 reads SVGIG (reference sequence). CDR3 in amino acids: CAWSLRGNTEAFF. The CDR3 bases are TGTGCCTGGAGTTTAAGGGGGAACACTGAAGCTTTCTTT.

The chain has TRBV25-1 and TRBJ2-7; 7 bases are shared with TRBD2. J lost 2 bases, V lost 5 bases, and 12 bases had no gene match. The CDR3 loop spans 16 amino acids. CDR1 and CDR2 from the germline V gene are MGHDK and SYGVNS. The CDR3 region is CASSRGRREGPYEQYF. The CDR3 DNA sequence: TGTGCCAGCAGTCGAGGCCGGAGGGAGGGTCCCTACGAGCAGTACTTC.

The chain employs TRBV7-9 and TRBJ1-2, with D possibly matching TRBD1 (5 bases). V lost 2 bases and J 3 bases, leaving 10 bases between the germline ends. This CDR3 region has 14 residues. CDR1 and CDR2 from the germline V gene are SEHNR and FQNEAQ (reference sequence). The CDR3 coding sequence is TGTGCCAGCAGCTTACTAGGGGCAGACTATGGCTACACCTTC. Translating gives CASSLLGADYGYTF.

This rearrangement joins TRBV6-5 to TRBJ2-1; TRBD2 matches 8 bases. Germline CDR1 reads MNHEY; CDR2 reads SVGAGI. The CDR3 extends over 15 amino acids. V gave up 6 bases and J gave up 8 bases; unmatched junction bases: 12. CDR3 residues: CASSLAGGGYDEQFF. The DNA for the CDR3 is TGTGCCAGCAGCCTGGCCGGGGGGGGGTACGATGAGCAGTTCTTC.

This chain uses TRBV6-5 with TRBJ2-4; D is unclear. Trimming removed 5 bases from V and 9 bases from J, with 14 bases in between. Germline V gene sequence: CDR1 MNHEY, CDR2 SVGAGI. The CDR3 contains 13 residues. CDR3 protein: CASSDQGWSIQYF. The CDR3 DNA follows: TGTGCCAGCAGTGATCAAGGATGGAGCATTCAGTACTTC.

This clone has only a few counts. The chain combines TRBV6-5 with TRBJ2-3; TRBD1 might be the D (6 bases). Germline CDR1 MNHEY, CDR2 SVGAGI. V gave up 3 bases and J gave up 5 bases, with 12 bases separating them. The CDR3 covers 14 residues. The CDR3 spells CASSYDRPGDTQYF. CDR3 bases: TGTGCCAGCAGTTATGACAGGCCTGGAGATACGCAGTATTTT.

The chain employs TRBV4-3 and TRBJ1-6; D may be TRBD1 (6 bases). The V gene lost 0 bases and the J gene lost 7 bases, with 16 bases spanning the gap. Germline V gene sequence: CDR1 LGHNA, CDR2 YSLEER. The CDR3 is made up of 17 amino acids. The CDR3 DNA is TGCGCCAGCAGCCAAGATCGGGGGGCAGGCGGGAATTCACCCCTCCACTTT. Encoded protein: CASSQDRGAGGNSPLHF.

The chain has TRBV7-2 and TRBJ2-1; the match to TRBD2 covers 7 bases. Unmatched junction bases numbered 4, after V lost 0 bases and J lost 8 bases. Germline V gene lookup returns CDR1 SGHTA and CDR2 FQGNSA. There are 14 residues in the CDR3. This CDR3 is CASSLAGGFHEQFF. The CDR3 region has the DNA TGTGCCAGCAGCTTAGCGGGGGGGTTCCATGAGCAGTTCTTC.

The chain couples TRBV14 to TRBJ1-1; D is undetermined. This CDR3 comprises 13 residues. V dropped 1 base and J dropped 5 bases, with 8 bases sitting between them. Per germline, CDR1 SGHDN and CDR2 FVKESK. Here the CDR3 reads CASSQGWETEAFF. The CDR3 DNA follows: TGTGCCAGCAGCCAAGGGTGGGAGACTGAAGCTTTCTTT. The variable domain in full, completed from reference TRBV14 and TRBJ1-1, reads EAGVTQFPSHSVIEKGQTVTLRCDPISGHDNLYWYRRVMGKEIKFLLHFVKESKQDESGMPNNRFLAERTGGTYSTLKVQPAELEDSGVYFCASSQGWETEAFFGQGTRLTVV.

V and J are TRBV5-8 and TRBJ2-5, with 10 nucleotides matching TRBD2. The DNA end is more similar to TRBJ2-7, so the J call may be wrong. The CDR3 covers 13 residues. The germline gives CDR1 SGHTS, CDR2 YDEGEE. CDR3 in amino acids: CASRLAGSYEQYF. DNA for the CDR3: TGTGCCAGCAGACTAGCGGGGTCCTACGAGCAGTACTTC.

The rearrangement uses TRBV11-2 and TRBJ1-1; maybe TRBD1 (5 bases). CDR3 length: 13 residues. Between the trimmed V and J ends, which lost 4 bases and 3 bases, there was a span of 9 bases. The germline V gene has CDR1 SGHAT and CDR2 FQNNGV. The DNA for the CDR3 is TGTGCCAGCAGCTCTGACAGTTACACTGAAGCTTTCTTT. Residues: CASSSDSYTEAFF.

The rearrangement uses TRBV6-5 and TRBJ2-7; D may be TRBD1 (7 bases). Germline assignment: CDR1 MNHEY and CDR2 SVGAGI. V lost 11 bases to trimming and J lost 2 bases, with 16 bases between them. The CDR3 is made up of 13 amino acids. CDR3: CAEGGQSTYEQYF. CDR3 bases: TGTGCCGAGGGGGGACAGTCTACCTACGAGCAGTACTTC.

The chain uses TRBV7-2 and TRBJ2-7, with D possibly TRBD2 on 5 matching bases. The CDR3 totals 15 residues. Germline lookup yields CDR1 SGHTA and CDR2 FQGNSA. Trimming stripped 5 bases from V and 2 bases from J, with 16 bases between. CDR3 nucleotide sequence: TGTGCCAGCAGCACATACGGCGCGGAGGCCTACGAGCAGTACTTC. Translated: CASSTYGAEAYEQYF.

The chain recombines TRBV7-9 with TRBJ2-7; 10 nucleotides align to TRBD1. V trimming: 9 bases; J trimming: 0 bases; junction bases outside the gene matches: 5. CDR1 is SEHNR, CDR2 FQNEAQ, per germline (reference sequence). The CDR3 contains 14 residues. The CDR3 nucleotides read TGTGCCAGTCGGGGGACAGGGGCCTCCTACGAGCAGTACTTC. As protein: CASRGTGASYEQYF.

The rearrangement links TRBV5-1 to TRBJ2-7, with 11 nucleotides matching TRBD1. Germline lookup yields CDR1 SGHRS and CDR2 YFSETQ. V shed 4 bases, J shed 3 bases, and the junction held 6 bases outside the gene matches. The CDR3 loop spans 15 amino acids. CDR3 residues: CASSRSGTGGYEQYF. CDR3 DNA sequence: TGCGCCAGCAGCCGATCCGGGACAGGGGGCTACGAGCAGTACTTC.

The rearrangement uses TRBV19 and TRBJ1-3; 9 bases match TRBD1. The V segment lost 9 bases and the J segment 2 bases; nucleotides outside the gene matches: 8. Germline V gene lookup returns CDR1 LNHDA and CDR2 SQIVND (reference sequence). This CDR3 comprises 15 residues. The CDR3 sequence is CASTRRQGAGNTIYF. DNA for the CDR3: TGTGCCAGCACCCGGAGACAGGGGGCTGGAAACACCATATATTTT.

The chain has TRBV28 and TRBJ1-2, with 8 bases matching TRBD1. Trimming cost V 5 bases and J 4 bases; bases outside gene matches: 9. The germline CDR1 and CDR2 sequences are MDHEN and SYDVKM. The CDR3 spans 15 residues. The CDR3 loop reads CASSPPDREGYGYTF. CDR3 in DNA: TGTGCCAGCAGTCCACCGGACAGGGAGGGCTATGGCTACACCTTC.

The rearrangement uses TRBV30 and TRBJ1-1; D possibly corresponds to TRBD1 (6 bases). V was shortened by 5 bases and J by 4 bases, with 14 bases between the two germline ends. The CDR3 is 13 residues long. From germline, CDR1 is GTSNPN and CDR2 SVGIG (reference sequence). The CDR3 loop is CAWATGKSTEAFF. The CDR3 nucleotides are TGTGCCTGGGCCACAGGGAAGTCCACTGAAGCTTTCTTT.